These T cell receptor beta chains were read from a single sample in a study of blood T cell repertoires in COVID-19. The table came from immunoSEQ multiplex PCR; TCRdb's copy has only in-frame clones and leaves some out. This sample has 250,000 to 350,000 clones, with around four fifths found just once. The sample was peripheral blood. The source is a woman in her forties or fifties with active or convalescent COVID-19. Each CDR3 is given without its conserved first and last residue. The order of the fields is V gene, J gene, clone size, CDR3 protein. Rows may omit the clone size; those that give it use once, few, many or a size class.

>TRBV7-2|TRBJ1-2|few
ASSPANYGYT
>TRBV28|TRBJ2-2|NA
ASMPNGRGDTGELF
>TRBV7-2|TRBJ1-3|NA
ASSLTGQTIGNTIY
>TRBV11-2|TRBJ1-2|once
ASSAVRGPPSYT
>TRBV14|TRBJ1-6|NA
ASSPSTGPSSYNSPLH
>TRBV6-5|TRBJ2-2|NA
ASSPDGEVGELF
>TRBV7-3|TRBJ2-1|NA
ASSLKRGNYNEQF
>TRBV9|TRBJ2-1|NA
ASGTYIYNEQF
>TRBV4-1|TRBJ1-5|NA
ASSQGQGANNQPQH
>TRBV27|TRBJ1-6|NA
ASSRTGLPSSYNSPLH
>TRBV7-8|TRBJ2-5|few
ASSVDREETQY